Listed below are T cell receptor beta chains from one sample, sequenced in a study of cytomegalovirus exposure and HLA in healthy donors. Generated by immunoSEQ multiplex PCR, the TCRdb table keeps only in-frame clones and is missing some. The profile shows 75,000 to 90,000 clones, about 80% of them singletons. Sequencing input: PBMCs. Every receptor here comes from a man between 45 and 60 years old in good health and CMV-seronegative. Both conserved end residues are part of each CDR3. Each record gives: V gene, J gene, CDR3 protein.

TRBV7-7	TRBJ1-1	CASSQGFGTEAFF
TRBV5-1	TRBJ2-1	CASSLAVSTYNEQFF
TRBV11-2	TRBJ2-1	CASSPGLYEQFF
TRBV5-1	TRBJ2-5	CASSSQETQYF
TRBV5-1	TRBJ2-5	CAGSLAGLAGVETQYF
TRBV7-2	TRBJ2-5	CASSYSSGARGTQYF
TRBV5-1	TRBJ2-3	CASSSAGTSSDTQYF
TRBV6-4	TRBJ1-5	CASSDSKEWAGGEQPQHF
TRBV20-1	TRBJ2-7	CSAKSSYEQYF
TRBV7-2	TRBJ1-2	CASSSWDIRYGYTF
TRBV9	TRBJ1-4	CASSVGTGVEKLFF
TRBV10-3	TRBJ1-5	CASRDGDSSGQPQHF
TRBV19	TRBJ1-6	CASSSYTTTGSPLHF
TRBV4-2	TRBJ1-1	CASSQNHRDPKNTEAFF
TRBV4-1	TRBJ2-1	CASTWQERGLNEQFF
TRBV10-3	TRBJ2-6	CAIAARSSPNSGANVLTF
TRBV2	TRBJ1-2	CASTRTGVSYGYTF
TRBV9	TRBJ2-5	CASSVGGLAGGQETQYF
TRBV27	TRBJ1-4	CASTPEGTGAAPDEKLFF
TRBV4-3	TRBJ1-3	CASSQELRRGTGNTIYF